A selection of T cell receptor beta chains follows, all from one sample in a study of Graves' ophthalmopathy and Graves' hyperthyroidism. MiXCR, run by TCRdb on the multiplex PCR reads, gives a single entry per CDR3 protein. The top ten clones hold 11% of a sample with approximately 1.2 million distinct CDR3 sequences, about 36% of them seen once. Sample: peripheral blood or thyroid tissue (not recorded which). Source of these receptors: an adult man with Graves' hyperthyroidism. Each CDR3 is given with its conserved first and last residue. D genes are given only for firm matches. Expanded clones are given a class, and other clones once, few, many or no size at all.

J | size | V | D | CDR3 | DNA
TRBJ2-7 | NA | TRBV7-3 | NA | CASGLYQGTGELYF | TGTGCCAGCGGCTTATATCAGGGGACCGGGGAGCTGTACTTC
TRBJ2-2 | NA | TRBV7-2 | TRBD2 | CASSSPGLAGGIGELFF | TGTGCCAGCAGCTCCCCGGGACTAGCGGGTGGGATTGGGGAGCTGTTTTTT
TRBJ2-5 | NA | TRBV5-5 | TRBD2 | CASSRSTGGAEVETQYF | TGTGCCAGCAGCCGATCCACCGGGGGGGCCGAGGTGGAGACCCAGTACTTC
TRBJ2-7 | NA | TRBV25-1 | TRBD1 | CASSDPTGTTPVGEQYF | TGTGCCAGCAGTGACCCGACAGGGACAACTCCTGTGGGGGAGCAGTACTTC
TRBJ2-5 | few | TRBV7-6 | TRBD1 | CASSLLTFAATGGLETQYF | TGTGCCAGCAGCTTACTTACCTTCGCGGCAACAGGGGGCTTGGAGACCCAGTACTTC
TRBJ1-3 | NA | TRBV10-3 | NA | CAISESEGSPGNTIYF | TGTGCCATCAGTGAGTCGGAAGGGAGCCCTGGAAACACCATATATTTT
TRBJ2-5 | NA | TRBV12-5 | NA | CASGLGSGETQYF | TGTGCTAGTGGTTTGGGGTCGGGAGAGACCCAGTACTTC
TRBJ2-7 | many | TRBV19 | TRBD2 | CASSNLGLAGAYEQYF | TGTGCCAGTAGCAACTTGGGACTAGCGGGGGCCTACGAGCAGTACTTC
TRBJ2-7 | NA | TRBV24-1 | NA | CATRGPGLGHNEQYF | TGTGCCACCAGAGGACCGGGCCTGGGCCACAATGAGCAGTACTTC
TRBJ1-1 | many | TRBV7-2 | NA | CASSLQGSNTEAFF | TGTGCCAGCAGCTTACAGGGAAGTAACACTGAAGCTTTCTTT
TRBJ2-7 | NA | TRBV29-1 | NA | CSVERRWGRYEQYF | TGCAGCGTTGAAAGGCGTTGGGGGCGGTACGAGCAGTACTTC
TRBJ1-1 | once | TRBV10-3 | NA | CASSVMEGGDTEAFF | TGTGCCAGCAGTGTAATGGAGGGGGGGGACACTGAAGCTTTCTTT
TRBJ1-5 | few | TRBV25-1 | TRBD1 | CASSVRTGSGQPQHF | TGTGCCAGCAGTGTACGGACAGGATCGGGTCAGCCCCAGCATTTT
TRBJ1-6 | NA | TRBV7-3 | NA | CASSLNGGLNSPLHF | TGTGCCAGCAGCTTAAACGGGGGGCTTAATTCACCCCTCCACTTT
TRBJ2-7 | few | TRBV28 | TRBD1 | CASSYRGDISYEQYF | TGTGCCAGCAGTTACAGGGGCGACATCTCCTACGAGCAGTACTTC
TRBJ2-6 | NA | TRBV7-2 | NA | CASSLGGGNSGANVLTF | TGTGCCAGCAGCTTAGGGGGCGGAAACTCTGGGGCCAACGTCCTGACTTTC
TRBJ1-1 | few | TRBV7-2 | NA | CASLGSLNTEAFF | TGTGCCAGCCTGGGATCGCTGAACACTGAAGCTTTCTTT
TRBJ1-1 | NA | TRBV25-1 | NA | CASSAGLSEAFF | TGTGCCAGCAGTGCCGGGTTATCTGAAGCTTTCTTT
TRBJ2-3 | few | TRBV5-5 | NA | CASSFGRATDTQYF | TGTGCCAGCAGCTTTGGCCGAGCCACAGATACGCAGTATTTT
TRBJ2-7 | many | TRBV20-1 | NA | CSFQSGRGAYEQYF | TGCAGTTTCCAGTCGGGCAGGGGGGCCTACGAGCAGTACTTC
TRBJ1-2 | NA | TRBV7-2 | TRBD1 | CASSLRTGGYTF | TGTGCCAGCAGCCTGCGGACAGGAGGCTACACCTTC
TRBJ2-7 | NA | TRBV20-1 | TRBD1 | CSASSARTGSYEQYF | TGCAGTGCCAGTAGCGCTAGGACAGGCTCCTACGAGCAGTACTTC
TRBJ1-5 | many | TRBV20-1 | NA | CSAQDQPQHF | TGCAGTGCCCAAGATCAGCCCCAGCATTTT
TRBJ1-2 | once | TRBV29-1 | NA | CSGVRGAATNYGYTF | TGCAGCGGCGTTCGAGGGGCGGCGACTAACTATGGCTACACCTTC
TRBJ2-5 | few | TRBV15 | TRBD2 | CATSRVSGLVGPQYF | TGTGCCACCAGCAGAGTGTCAGGACTAGTTGGGCCCCAGTACTTC
TRBJ2-2 | few | TRBV7-8 | NA | CASGRRAGTKTGELFF | TGTGCCAGCGGACGGCGGGCAGGGACAAAAACCGGGGAGCTGTTTTTT
TRBJ1-5 | NA | TRBV6-4 | TRBD1 | CASSPTQTGSESNQPQHF | TGTGCCAGCAGCCCTACGCAGACAGGGAGTGAAAGCAATCAGCCCCAGCATTTT
TRBJ1-2 | many | TRBV19 | NA | CASSIEGNYGYTF | TGTGCCAGTAGTATAGAAGGGAACTATGGCTACACCTTC
TRBJ2-5 | many | TRBV20-1 | NA | CSASMGRAPETQYF | TGCAGTGCTTCCATGGGACGGGCCCCAGAGACCCAGTACTTC
TRBJ1-2 | many | TRBV29-1 | TRBD1 | CSGTGGDDYGYTF | TGCAGCGGGACAGGGGGCGACGACTATGGCTACACCTTC
TRBJ2-7 | NA | TRBV27 | NA | CASRGAVSTYEQYF | TGTGCCAGCAGGGGGGCAGTAAGCACCTACGAGCAGTACTTC
TRBJ2-7 | NA | TRBV7-2 | TRBD2 | CASSLGAAQGGREALTYEQYF | TGTGCCAGCAGCTTAGGTGCAGCCCAAGGGGGGCGGGAGGCCTTAACCTACGAGCAGTACTTC
TRBJ1-1 | NA | TRBV5-1 | NA | CASSLEDSYTEAFF | TGCGCCAGCAGCCTAGAGGACAGCTACACTGAAGCTTTCTTT
TRBJ2-7 | many | TRBV5-1 | TRBD1 | CASSKDRGSYEQYF | TGCGCCAGCAGCAAGGACAGGGGATCGTACGAGCAGTACTTC
TRBJ2-7 | many | TRBV7-9 | NA | CASSFSQGFGDEQYF | TGTGCCAGCAGCTTTAGCCAGGGTTTTGGGGACGAGCAGTACTTC